This TCR beta chain emerged from a study of blood T cell repertoires in COVID-19. In this sample, this clone turned up once. Participant reports of clinical history set cohort assignment. V lost 3 bases, J lost 6 bases, and 13 bases lay in between. Germline V gene sequence: CDR1 ENHRY, CDR2 SYGVKD. CDR3 length equals 14 residues. Sequenced by immunoSEQ multiplex PCR; TCRdb stores in-frame clones only, minus some. There are about 300,000 clones in the sample; around 84% occur only once, and over 9.5% lies in the top ten. The specimen sequenced was PBMCs or T cells enriched from blood (not recorded which). J is TRBJ2-3 and V is TRBV10-3; D possibly corresponds to TRBD2 (5 bases). This TCR was sampled from a woman aged 18-29 years who had recovered from COVID-19. CDR3 bases: TGTGCCATCAGTGAAGGAGGCAGTACGGATACGCAGTATTTT. It yields the protein CAISEGGSTDTQYF.